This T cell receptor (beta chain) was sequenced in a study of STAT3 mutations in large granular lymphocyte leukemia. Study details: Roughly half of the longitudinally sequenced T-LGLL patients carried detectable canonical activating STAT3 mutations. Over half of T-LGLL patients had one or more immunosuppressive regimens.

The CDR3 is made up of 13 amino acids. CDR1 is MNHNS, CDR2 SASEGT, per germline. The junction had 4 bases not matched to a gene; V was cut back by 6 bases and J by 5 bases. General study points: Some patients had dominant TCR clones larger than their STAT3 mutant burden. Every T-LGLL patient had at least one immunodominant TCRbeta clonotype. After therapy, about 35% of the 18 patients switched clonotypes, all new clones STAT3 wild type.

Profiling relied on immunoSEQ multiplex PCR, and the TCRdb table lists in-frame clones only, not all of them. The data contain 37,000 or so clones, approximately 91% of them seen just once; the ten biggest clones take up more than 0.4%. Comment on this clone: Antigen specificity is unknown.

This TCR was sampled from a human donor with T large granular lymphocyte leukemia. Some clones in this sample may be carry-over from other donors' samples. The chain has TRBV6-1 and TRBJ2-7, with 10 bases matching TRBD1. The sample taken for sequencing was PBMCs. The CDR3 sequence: CASRRQGADEQYF. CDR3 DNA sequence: TGTGCCAGCAGAAGACAGGGGGCCGACGAGCAGTACTTC.